The rows below give T cell receptor beta chains drawn from one sample of a study of response to subunit inactivated influenza vaccine. TCRdb independently ran MiXCR on the RT-PCR reads; one entry per CDR3 protein. The repertoire has around 300,000 distinct CDR3 sequences, 20% to 25% of them found once; the top ten carry 9% to 12%. The specimen was PBMCs from blood, collected about 20 months after vaccination. Receptor source: a man aged 45 to 75 who received an inactivated influenza vaccine. CDR3s include the opening cysteine and the closing phenylalanine or tryptophan. D genes are given only for firm matches. Size is omitted from some rows. Given values are once, few, many or a class for expanded clones.

size: few
J: TRBJ2-3
V: TRBV7-9
D: NA
CDR3: CASGPWAGSTDTQYF
DNA: TGTGCCAGTGGCCCTTGGGCAGGGAGCACAGATACGCAGTATTTT

size: few
J: TRBJ1-1
V: TRBV14
D: TRBD1
CDR3: CASSQAGTGTTEAFF
DNA: TGTGCCAGCAGCCAAGCCGGGACAGGGACAACTGAAGCTTTCTTT

size: few
J: TRBJ2-3
V: TRBV20-1
D: TRBD2
CDR3: CSAREGLAGGFDTQYF
DNA: TGCAGTGCTAGAGAGGGACTAGCGGGGGGGTTCGATACGCAGTATTTT

size: few
J: TRBJ2-6
V: TRBV12-3/TRBV12-4
D: NA
CDR3: CASSLDGVGGANVLTF
DNA: TGTGCCAGCAGTTTAGATGGGGTCGGTGGGGCCAACGTCCTGACTTTC

size: many
J: TRBJ1-1
V: TRBV12-3/TRBV12-4
D: TRBD1
CDR3: CASSPGQGMNTEAFF
DNA: TGTGCCAGCAGTCCAGGACAGGGAATGAACACTGAAGCTTTCTTT

size: once
J: TRBJ2-6
V: TRBV7-9
D: NA
CDR3: CAKSGAEGANVLTF
DNA: TGTGCCAAGTCAGGGGCGGAGGGGGCCAACGTCCTGACTTTC

size: NA
J: TRBJ2-3
V: TRBV29-1
D: NA
CDR3: CSVEQGADTQYF
DNA: TGCAGCGTTGAACAGGGAGCAGATACGCAGTATTTT

size: NA
J: TRBJ1-6
V: TRBV12-3/TRBV12-4
D: TRBD1
CDR3: CASSLRTGVNSPLHF
DNA: TGTGCCAGCAGTCTAAGGACAGGGGTTAACTCACCCCTCCACTTT

size: few
J: TRBJ1-6
V: TRBV7-6
D: NA
CDR3: CASSLRGEFNSPLHF
DNA: TGTGCCAGCAGCTTACGGGGGGAATTTAATTCACCCCTCCACTTT

size: NA
J: TRBJ2-3
V: TRBV3-1
D: NA
CDR3: CASSQRGATDTQYF
DNA: TGTGCCAGCAGCCAACGGGGGGCCACAGATACGCAGTATTTT

size: few
J: TRBJ2-2
V: TRBV7-2
D: NA
CDR3: CASSLSGTTGELFF
DNA: TGTGCCAGCAGCTTATCAGGGACCACCGGGGAGCTGTTTTTT